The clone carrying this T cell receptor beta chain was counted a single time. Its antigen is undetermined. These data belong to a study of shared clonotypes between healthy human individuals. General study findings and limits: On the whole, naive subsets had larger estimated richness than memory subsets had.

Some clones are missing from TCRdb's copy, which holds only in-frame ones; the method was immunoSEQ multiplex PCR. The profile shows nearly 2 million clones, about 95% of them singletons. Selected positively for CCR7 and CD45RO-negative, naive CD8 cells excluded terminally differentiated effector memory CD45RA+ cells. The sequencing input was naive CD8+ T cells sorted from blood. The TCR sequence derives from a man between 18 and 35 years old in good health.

In DNA form, the CDR3 reads TGTGCCAGCTCAGTGGGACAGGGATGGTACGAGCAGTACTTC. The encoded protein is CASSVGQGWYEQYF. This sequence joins TRBV18 and TRBJ2-7; 9 nucleotides agree with TRBD1. The CDR3 has 14 residues. Looked up from germline, CDR1 is KGHSH and CDR2 is LQKENI. V dropped 5 bases and J dropped 4; count of bases not matched to a gene: 6. Looking up the rest from reference TRBV18 and TRBJ2-7 gives the full variable domain: NAGVMQNPRHLVRRRGQEARLRCSPMKGHSHVYWYRQLPEEGLKFMVYLQKENIIDESGMPKERFSAEFPKEGPSILRIQQVVRGDSAAYFCASSVGQGWYEQYFGPGTRLTVT.